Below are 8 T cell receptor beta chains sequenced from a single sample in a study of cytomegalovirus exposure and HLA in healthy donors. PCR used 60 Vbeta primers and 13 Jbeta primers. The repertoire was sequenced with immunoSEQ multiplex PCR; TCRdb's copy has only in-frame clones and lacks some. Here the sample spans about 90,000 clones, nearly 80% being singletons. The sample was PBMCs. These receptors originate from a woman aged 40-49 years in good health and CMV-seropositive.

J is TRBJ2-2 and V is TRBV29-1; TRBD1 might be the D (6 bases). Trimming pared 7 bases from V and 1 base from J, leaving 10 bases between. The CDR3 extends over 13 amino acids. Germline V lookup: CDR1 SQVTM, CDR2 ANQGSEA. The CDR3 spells CSAETGNTGELFF. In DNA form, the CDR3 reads TGCAGCGCAGAGACAGGGAACACCGGGGAGCTGTTTTTT.

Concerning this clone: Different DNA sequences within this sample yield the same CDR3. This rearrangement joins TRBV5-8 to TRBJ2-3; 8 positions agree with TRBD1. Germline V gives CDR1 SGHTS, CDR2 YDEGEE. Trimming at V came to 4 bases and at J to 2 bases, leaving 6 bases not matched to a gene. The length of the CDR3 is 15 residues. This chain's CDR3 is CASSSRQGFTDTQYF. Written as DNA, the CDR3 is TGTGCCAGCAGCAGCCGACAGGGGTTCACAGATACGCAGTATTTT.

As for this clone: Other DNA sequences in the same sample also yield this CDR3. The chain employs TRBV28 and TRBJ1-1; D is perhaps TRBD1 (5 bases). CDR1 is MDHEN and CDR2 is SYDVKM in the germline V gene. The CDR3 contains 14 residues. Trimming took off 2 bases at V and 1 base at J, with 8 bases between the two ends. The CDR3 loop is CASSLPGQNTEAFF. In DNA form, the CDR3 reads TGTGCCAGCAGTTTACCCGGACAGAACACTGAAGCTTTCTTT.

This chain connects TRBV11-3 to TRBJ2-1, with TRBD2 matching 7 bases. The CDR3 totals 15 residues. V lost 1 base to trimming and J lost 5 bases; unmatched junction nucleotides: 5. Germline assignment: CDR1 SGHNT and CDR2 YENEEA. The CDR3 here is CASSLAGGPNNEQFF. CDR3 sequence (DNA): TGTGCCAGCAGCTTAGCGGGAGGCCCCAACAATGAGCAGTTCTTC.

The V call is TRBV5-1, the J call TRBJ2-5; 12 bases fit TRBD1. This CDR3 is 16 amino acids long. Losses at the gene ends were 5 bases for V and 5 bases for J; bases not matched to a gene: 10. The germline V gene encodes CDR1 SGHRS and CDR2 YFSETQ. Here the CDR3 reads CASRPPGQGALETQYF. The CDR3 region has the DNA TGCGCCAGCAGACCACCGGGACAGGGGGCGTTGGAGACCCAGTACTTC. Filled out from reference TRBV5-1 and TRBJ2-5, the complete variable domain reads KAGVTQTPRYLIKTRGQQVTLSCSPISGHRSVSWYQQTPGQGLQFLFEYFSETQRNKGNFPGRFSGRQFSNSRSEMNVSTLELGDSALYLCASRPPGQGALETQYFGPGTRLLVL.

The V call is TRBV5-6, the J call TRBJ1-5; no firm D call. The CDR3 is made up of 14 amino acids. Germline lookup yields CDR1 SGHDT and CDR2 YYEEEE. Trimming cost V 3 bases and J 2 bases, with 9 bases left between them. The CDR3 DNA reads TGTGCCAGCAGCTCAACAATCCGCAATCAGCCCCAGCATTTT. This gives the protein CASSSTIRNQPQHF.

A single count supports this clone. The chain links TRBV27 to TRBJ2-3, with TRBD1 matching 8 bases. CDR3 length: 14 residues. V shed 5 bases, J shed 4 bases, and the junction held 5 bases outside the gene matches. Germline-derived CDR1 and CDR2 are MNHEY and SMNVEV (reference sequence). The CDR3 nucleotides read TGTGCCAGCAGTCTACAGGGGGGACCAGATACGCAGTATTTT. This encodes CASSLQGGPDTQYF.

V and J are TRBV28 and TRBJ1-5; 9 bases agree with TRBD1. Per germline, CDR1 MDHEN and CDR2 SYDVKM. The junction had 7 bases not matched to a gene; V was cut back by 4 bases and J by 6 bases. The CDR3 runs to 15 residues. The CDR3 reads CASSWGTGLSQPQHF. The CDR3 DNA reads TGTGCCAGCAGTTGGGGGACAGGGTTATCTCAGCCCCAGCATTTT.